This T cell receptor (beta chain) was observed in a study of blood T cell repertoires in COVID-19. The assay was immunoSEQ multiplex PCR, and TCRdb's table has in-frame clones only and misses some. The sample comprises 400,000 to 450,000 clones, approximately 90% of which are singletons, and over 10% rests with the top ten. The germline V gene has CDR1 LGHDT and CDR2 YNNKEL (reference sequence). V trimming: 1 base; J trimming: 5 bases; junction bases outside the gene matches: 6. The CDR3 has 16 residues. The specimen sequenced was peripheral blood. This clonotype originated in a woman aged 45-65 years with COVID-19, enrolled during active disease. This chain connects TRBV3-1 (or the pseudogene TRBV3-2) to TRBJ2-2; TRBD2 aligns across 8 bases. The chain's CDR3 is CASSQVPPGGTGELFF. The CDR3 DNA reads as TGTGCCAGCAGCCAAGTCCCCCCGGGGGGGACCGGGGAGCTGTTTTTT.